Listed here are 31 T cell receptor beta chains from one sample, sequenced in a study of Graves' ophthalmopathy and Graves' hyperthyroidism. For repertoire sequencing, the TCR beta CDR3 regions were amplified from RNA transcripts. First-round RT-PCR with HTBI primers preceded a second-round multiplex PCR. MiXCR was run by TCRdb on the multiplex PCR reads, yielding one entry per CDR3 protein. The table lists a few hundred thousand distinct CDR3 sequences, about a sixth of them singletons. Sequencing used peripheral blood. These receptors were taken from an adult woman with stable Graves' hyperthyroidism.

This clonotype was observed a handful of times. This chain connects TRBV6-5 to TRBJ1-1; no firm D call. The V gene lost 6 bases and the J gene lost 5 bases, with 16 bases spanning the gap. CDR1 is MNHEY and CDR2 is SVGAGI in the germline V gene. This CDR3 has 14 residues. This CDR3 is CASSYRRGRTEAFF. The CDR3 DNA reads TGTGCCAGCAGCTACCGTCGGGGAAGGACTGAAGCTTTCTTT.

In its sample, this clonotype was seen many times. One junction end disagrees with the germline gene, perhaps due to a read error. This rearrangement joins TRBV12-3 or TRBV12-4 to TRBJ2-5; 8 bases map to TRBD1. The CDR3 length is 13 residues. The CDR3 sequence: CASSDRGQETQYF. The CDR3 DNA reads as TGTGCTAGCAGCGACAGGGGACAAGAGACCCAGTACTTC.

There are many counts of this clonotype. This chain uses TRBV6-2 or TRBV6-3 with TRBJ2-3; D not certain. This CDR3 contains 13 residues. Between the trimmed V and J ends, which lost 2 bases and 7 bases, there was a span of 10 bases. In germline, CDR1 is MNHEY, CDR2 SVGEGT. In DNA form, the CDR3 reads TGTGCCAGCAGTTACGAGAAGGTTAATACGCAGTATTTT. The encoded protein is CASSYEKVNTQYF.

As for this clonotype: Because it lacks the conserved phenylalanine or tryptophan at the end, this CDR3 is likely a read error. Because the CDR3's place on the DNA is in doubt, the DNA is left out and the CDR3 is given as listed by TCRdb. V gene TRBV7-9 combines with J gene TRBJ2-5; the table's TRBD2 call for D was not verified on the DNA. A total of 16 residues make up the CDR3, ends included. Germline CDR1 reads SEHNR; CDR2 reads FQNEAQ (reference sequence). The CDR3 spells CASSPGLGGEQETKYL.

This clonotype was counted at least ten times. This chain joins TRBV11-2 and TRBJ1-2; 9 nucleotides match TRBD1. Germline values: CDR1 SGHAT, CDR2 FQNNGV. V trimming: 3 bases; J trimming: 4 bases; junction bases outside the gene matches: 9. This CDR3 comprises 16 residues. DNA of the CDR3: TGTGCCAGCAGCTTGCCCCCGGGACAGGGCGCCTATGGCTACACCTTC. Protein product: CASSLPPGQGAYGYTF.

The sample holds many counts of this clonotype. The rearrangement joins TRBV19 to TRBJ1-1; weak D call: TRBD1 (5 bases). The V and J ends lost 6 bases and 9 bases respectively, with 11 bases between them. The CDR3 runs 11 residues. CDR1 and CDR2 (germline): LNHDA, SQIVND (reference sequence). The DNA for the CDR3 is TGTGCCAGTAGCTCCGGGACTCAAGCTTTCTTT. As protein: CASSSGTQAFF.

The CDR3 protein is CASSFREGVEQYV. In DNA, the CDR3 is TGCGCCAGCAGCTTCAGGGAGGGGGTCGAGCAGTACGTC. The chain is built from TRBV5-1 and TRBJ2-7; TRBD2 is a possible D gene (7 bases). The germline V and J ends were trimmed by 2 bases and 6 bases, with 12 bases remaining between them. This CDR3 contains 13 residues. CDR1 is SGHRS, CDR2 YFSETQ, per germline.

This clonotype was detected many times. This chain joins TRBV6-1 and TRBJ2-4; 9 positions match TRBD1. V gave up 7 bases and J gave up 0 bases; unmatched junction bases: 4. The CDR3 covers 15 residues. Per the germline V gene, CDR1 is MNHNS and CDR2 is SASEGT. The CDR3, as DNA: TGTGCCAGCAATGGACAGGGGATAGCCAAAAACATTCAGTACTTC. Its protein is CASNGQGIAKNIQYF.

The rearrangement uses TRBV30 and TRBJ2-2, with a possible D match to TRBD2 (6 bases). The CDR3 sequence is 14 residues long. Trimming removed 4 bases from V and 4 bases from J, with 13 bases in between. Looked up from germline, CDR1 is GTSNPN and CDR2 is SVGIG (reference sequence). CDR3 in amino acids: CAWIGGSSTGELFF. The CDR3 nucleotides read TGTGCCTGGATAGGAGGGTCTTCCACCGGGGAGCTGTTTTTT.

This clonotype was observed many times. The chain joins TRBV28 to TRBJ1-2; D might be TRBD1 (5 bases). Trimming pared 3 bases from V and 6 bases from J, leaving 11 bases between. This CDR3 comprises 13 residues. CDR1 is MDHEN and CDR2 is SYDVKM in the germline V gene. The CDR3 sequence is CASSFRVGNGYTF. CDR3 bases: TGTGCCAGCAGTTTCAGGGTTGGGAATGGCTACACCTTC.

This sequence joins TRBV4-3 and TRBJ2-7; D gene unclear. Germline CDR1 LGHNA, CDR2 YSLEER. Trimming pared 4 bases from V and 3 bases from J, leaving 13 bases between. The CDR3 is made up of 14 amino acids. The chain's CDR3 is CASSRNRADYEQYF. The CDR3 DNA follows: TGCGCCAGCAGCCGGAACCGGGCCGACTACGAGCAGTACTTC.

The rearrangement joins TRBV7-8 to TRBJ2-2; TRBD2 is a possible D gene (6 bases). The CDR3 length is 14 residues. Trimming removed 3 bases at V and 6 bases at J, with 11 bases between. The germline gives CDR1 SGHVS, CDR2 FQNEAQ. The CDR3 loop is CASSLPPGAGELFF. CDR3 sequence (DNA): TGTGCCAGCAGCTTGCCTCCGGGAGCCGGGGAGCTGTTTTTT.

This clonotype has more than one count but fewer than ten. J is TRBJ1-1 and V is TRBV10-3; D unclear. CDR3 length: 12 amino acids. Germline-derived CDR1 and CDR2 are ENHRY and SYGVKD. The germline V and J ends were trimmed by 3 bases and 1 base, with 3 bases remaining between them. The CDR3, as DNA: TGTGCCATCAGTGACAGGAACACTGAAGCTTTCTTT. Its protein product is CAISDRNTEAFF.

This clonotype was recorded at least ten times. The J gene is TRBJ2-7, the V gene TRBV18; weak D call: TRBD2 (5 bases). The V gene's germline CDR1 is KGHSH and CDR2 LQKENI. The CDR3 is made up of 14 amino acids. The V and J ends lost 8 bases and 3 bases respectively, with 17 bases between them. The CDR3 DNA reads as TGTGCCAGCGCCCCCGGGTCCGGGGTCTACGAGCAGTACTTC. The encoded protein is CASAPGSGVYEQYF.

This clonotype was observed many times. The chain combines TRBV5-1 with TRBJ2-7; 7 bases match TRBD2. Unmatched junction bases numbered 9, after V lost 0 bases and J lost 0 bases. Germline V gene lookup returns CDR1 SGHRS and CDR2 YFSETQ. The CDR3 has 17 amino acids. The CDR3 loop is CASSLELWEGSSYEQYF. CDR3 nucleotide sequence: TGCGCCAGCAGCTTGGAACTGTGGGAGGGGAGCTCCTACGAGCAGTACTTC.

This clonotype was picked up one time. CDR3: CASSETAPRFGYTF. For the CDR3, the DNA is TGTGCCAGCAGTGAGACGGCGCCCCGGTTTGGCTACACCTTC. The J gene is TRBJ1-2, the V gene TRBV6-1; D not certain. Between the trimmed V and J ends, which lost 3 bases and 7 bases, there was a span of 15 bases. Germline CDR1 MNHNS, CDR2 SASEGT. The CDR3 covers 14 residues.

There are many counts of this clonotype. The rearrangement uses TRBV6-5 and TRBJ1-2; 7 bases align to TRBD1. The CDR3 consists of 14 residues. Germline V gene data show CDR1 as MNHEY and CDR2 as SVGAGI. V was pared by 2 bases and J by 3 bases, with 3 bases of the junction left unmatched. CDR3: CASSYPGQDYGYTF. Written as DNA, the CDR3 is TGTGCCAGCAGTTACCCCGGACAGGACTATGGCTACACCTTC.

The chain couples TRBV6-5 to TRBJ2-7; possibly TRBD1 or TRBD2 for D (6 bases each). From germline, CDR1 is MNHEY and CDR2 SVGAGI. CDR3 length: 15 residues. V lost 2 bases, J lost 4 bases, and 15 bases lay in between. CDR3 coding DNA: TGTGCCAGCAGTTACCCTCCGGAGGGGGGTTACGAGCAGTACTTC. Amino acid sequence: CASSYPPEGGYEQYF.

This chain links TRBV12-3 or TRBV12-4 with TRBJ1-6, with D hard to call. The CDR3 is 13 amino acids. V dropped 10 bases and J dropped 4 bases, with 11 bases sitting between them. In DNA, the CDR3 is TGTGCCACCCGGACGGATTATAATTCACCCCTCCACTTT. Amino acid sequence: CATRTDYNSPLHF.

The rearrangement joins TRBV11-2 to TRBJ1-3; 8 bases agree with TRBD1. V was pared by 5 bases and J by 0 bases, with 9 bases of the junction left unmatched. The length of the CDR3 is 17 residues. Germline V lookup: CDR1 SGHAT, CDR2 FQNNGV. The CDR3 protein is CASSPPTGENSGNTIYF. The DNA of the CDR3 is TGTGCCAGCAGCCCGCCGACAGGGGAGAACTCTGGAAACACCATATATTTT.

Remarks on this clonotype: A junction end diverges from the germline sequence, so it may reflect a read error. The rearrangement joins TRBV6-5 to TRBJ2-3; D is ambiguous. The CDR3 consists of 12 residues. In germline, CDR1 is MNHEY, CDR2 SVGAGI. CDR3 region: CVSSYGTDTQYF. CDR3 sequence (DNA): TGTGTCAGCAGTTACGGGACAGATACGCAGTATTTT.

This clonotype was detected many times. The chain is built from TRBV11-2 and TRBJ2-4, with TRBD1 matching 12 bases. The germline V gene has CDR1 SGHAT and CDR2 FQNNGV. This CDR3 region has 19 residues. V trimming: 5 bases; J trimming: 2 bases; junction bases outside the gene matches: 13. CDR3 in amino acids: CASSPLGDRGPWTKNIQYF. CDR3 DNA sequence: TGTGCCAGCAGCCCTCTAGGGGACAGGGGGCCGTGGACCAAAAACATTCAGTACTTC.

This clonotype was counted ten times or more. The CDR3 nucleotides are TGTGCCAGTGCAGCGACCTCCTTACTAGCGGGAGTCCACGAGCAGTACTTC. Protein sequence: CASAATSLLAGVHEQYF. V and J are TRBV6-1 and TRBJ2-7; 11 nucleotides agree with TRBD2. The CDR3 sequence is 17 residues long. Per germline, CDR1 MNHNS and CDR2 SASEGT. V lost 9 bases to trimming and J lost 5 bases; unmatched junction nucleotides: 18.

As regards this clonotype: This may stem from a read error, because a much larger clone lies one nucleotide away. This chain joins TRBV11-2 and TRBJ2-4, with D possibly being TRBD1 or TRBD2 (5 bases each). The CDR3 contains 13 residues. With 3 bases removed from V and 7 bases from J, the gap between germline ends came to 10 bases. From germline, CDR1 is SGHAT and CDR2 FQNNGV. CDR3 sequence: CASSFIRENIQYF. The CDR3 DNA sequence: TGTGCCAGCAGCTTTATCAGGGAGAACATTCAGTACTTC.

This clonotype was counted ten times or more. V is TRBV20-1 and J is TRBJ2-7; the match to TRBD2 covers 7 bases. The CDR3 runs to 15 residues. Trimming cost V 0 bases and J 3 bases; bases outside gene matches: 8. Germline V gives CDR1 DFQATT, CDR2 SNEGSKA (reference sequence). Here the CDR3 DNA reads TGCAGTGCTAGAGACTACTTGGTAGCGGGCTACGAGCAGTACTTC. Protein product: CSARDYLVAGYEQYF.

This clonotype was counted only a few times. Since the CDR3 does not end with the conserved phenylalanine or tryptophan, this likely comes from a read error. The chain uses TRBV25-1 and TRBJ2-7; no clear D gene. Trimming cost V 6 bases and J 0 bases, with 9 bases left between them. Germline CDR1 is MGHDK and CDR2 is SYGVNS. CDR3 length: 13 residues. In DNA, the CDR3 is TGTGCCAGCAGCGGGCACAGCTCCTACGAGCAGTACTAC. Protein: CASSGHSSYEQYY.

This clonotype has a count of ten or more. This chain joins TRBV12-3 or TRBV12-4 and TRBJ1-1; perhaps TRBD1 as D (5 bases). The CDR3 is made up of 17 amino acids. Trimming removed 1 base at V and 2 bases at J, with 17 bases between. The CDR3 nucleotides are TGTGCCAGCAGTTTAGGGACCAGGGTGGGCGGAAACACTGAAGCTTTCTTT. It specifies CASSLGTRVGGNTEAFF.

This clonotype was seen repeatedly, ten times or more. J is TRBJ1-2 and V is TRBV27, with 9 bases lining up with TRBD1. The CDR3 is made up of 13 amino acids. V lost 6 bases and J lost 7; bases outside the gene matches: 6. Germline CDR1 reads MNHEY; CDR2 reads SMNVEV (reference sequence). The CDR3 DNA follows: TGTGCCAGCAGGCGGACAGGGGAGACTGGCTACACCTTC. It encodes CASRRTGETGYTF.

The gene calls are TRBV20-1 and TRBJ2-5, with D unresolved. V was shortened by 4 bases and J by 2 bases, with 11 bases between the two germline ends. The CDR3 is 13 amino acids. From germline, CDR1 is DFQATT and CDR2 SNEGSKA (reference sequence). CDR3 nucleotides: TGCAGTGCTAACCGCCAGGTACAAGAGACCCAGTACTTC. Its protein is CSANRQVQETQYF.

This chain connects TRBV3-1 to TRBJ1-1; the match to TRBD1 covers 7 bases. Trimming took 7 bases from V and 1 from J; bases not matched to a gene: 9. The germline V gene has CDR1 LGHDT and CDR2 YNNKEL (reference sequence). The CDR3 is made up of 15 amino acids. The CDR3 DNA reads TGTGCCAGCACCCCCGCGACAGGGAGGAACACTGAAGCTTTCTTT. Translation gives CASTPATGRNTEAFF.

CDR3 sequence: CASSQGQGAGELFF. CDR3 DNA: TGTGCCAGCAGCCAAGGACAGGGGGCCGGGGAGCTGTTTTTT. The chain employs TRBV3-1 and TRBJ2-2, with TRBD1 matching 9 bases. The CDR3 extends over 14 amino acids. Germline-derived CDR1 and CDR2 are LGHDT and YNNKEL (reference sequence). With 1 base clipped from V and 6 bases from J, the junction kept 0 bases outside the gene matches.